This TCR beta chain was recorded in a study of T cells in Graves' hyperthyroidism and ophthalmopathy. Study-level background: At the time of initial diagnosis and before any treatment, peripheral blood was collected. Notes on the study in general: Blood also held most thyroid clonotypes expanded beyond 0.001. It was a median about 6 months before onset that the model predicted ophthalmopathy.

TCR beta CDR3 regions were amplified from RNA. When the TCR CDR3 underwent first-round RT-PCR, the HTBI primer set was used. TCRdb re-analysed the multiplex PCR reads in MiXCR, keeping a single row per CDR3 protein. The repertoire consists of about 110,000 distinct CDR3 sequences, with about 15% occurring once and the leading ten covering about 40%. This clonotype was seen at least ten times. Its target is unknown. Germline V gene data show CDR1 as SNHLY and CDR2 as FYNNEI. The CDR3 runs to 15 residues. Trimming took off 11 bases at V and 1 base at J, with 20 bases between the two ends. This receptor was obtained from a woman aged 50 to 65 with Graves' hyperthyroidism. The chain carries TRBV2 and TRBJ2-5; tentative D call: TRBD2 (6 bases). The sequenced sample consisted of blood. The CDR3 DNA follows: TGTGCCCGAGCAGGAGGGACGGCCCGCCAAGAGACCCAGTACTTC. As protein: CARAGGTARQETQYF.